The 10 T cell receptor beta chains listed next were all sequenced from one sample in a study of T-cell memory formation after mild COVID-19. Via MiXCR, TCRdb re-called the 5' RACE reads, giving one row per CDR3 protein. This table has 300,000 to 400,000 distinct CDR3 sequences, about 16% appearing once. Sequenced: PBMCs or a T cell subset sorted from them (not recorded which). Receptors originate from a young man who had mild COVID-19 (a few samples of this study predate the infection). Cell type and time point are not known.

This clonotype was recorded a few times. J is TRBJ2-5 and V is TRBV12-3 or TRBV12-4; tentatively, D is TRBD1 or TRBD2 (5 bases each). CDR3 length: 15 residues. V was pared by 5 bases and J by 1 base, with 14 bases between. The CDR3 DNA sequence: TGTGCCAGCAGTGCGGGCGAGGGGTTCCAAGAGACCCAGTACTTC. Protein product: CASSAGEGFQETQYF.

CDR3 in amino acids: CASSLIVGQPQHF. In nucleotides, the CDR3 is TGTGCCAGCAGCTTAATTGTCGGCCAGCCCCAGCATTTT. V gene TRBV7-2 combines with J gene TRBJ1-5; no clear D gene. The ends were cut back, 2 bases at V and 7 bases at J, with 9 bases in the middle. Germline V gene data show CDR1 as SGHTA and CDR2 as FQGNSA. The CDR3 sequence is 13 residues long.

This clonotype was detected only a few times. J is TRBJ2-7 and V is TRBV20-1, with D tentatively TRBD2 (6 bases). The CDR3 loop spans 12 amino acids. V gave up 5 bases and J gave up 3 bases, with 11 bases separating them. CDR1 and CDR2 from the germline V gene are DFQATT and SNEGSKA (reference sequence). The CDR3 spells CSAAREIYEQYF. The CDR3 coding sequence is TGCAGTGCTGCGCGGGAAATCTACGAGCAGTACTTC.

CDR3 sequence: CSALGTGSTTLHF. DNA for the CDR3: TGCAGTGCTCTGGGGACAGGGAGCACAACCCTCCACTTT. The chain employs TRBV20-1 and TRBJ1-6, with 9 bases lining up with TRBD1. The CDR3 loop spans 13 amino acids. Germline-derived CDR1 and CDR2 are DFQATT and SNEGSKA (reference sequence). Losses at the gene ends were 5 bases for V and 14 bases for J; bases not matched to a gene: 10.

The rearrangement links TRBV6-5 to TRBJ2-1; TRBD2 matches at 8 bases. The CDR3 consists of 18 residues. After removal of 0 bases from V and 0 bases from J, the junction contained 7 bases not matched to a gene. From germline, CDR1 is MNHEY and CDR2 SVGAGI. The CDR3 nucleotides read TGTGCCAGCAGTTACTCTACCGGGGGGGCCAGCTCCTACAATGAGCAGTTCTTC. Protein product: CASSYSTGGASSYNEQFF.

The chain joins TRBV5-5 to TRBJ1-2; D remains ambiguous. The germline CDR1 and CDR2 sequences are SGHKS and YYEKEE (reference sequence). The V end was cut by 2 bases, the J end by 0 bases, with 20 bases between. CDR3 length: 18 amino acids. The CDR3 nucleotides read TGTGCCAGCAGCTTTCGTCGAGGAGGACCAGCAACTAACTATGGCTACACCTTC. Translated, it gives CASSFRRGGPATNYGYTF.

J is TRBJ1-5 and V is TRBV6-2 or TRBV6-3, with D hard to call. This CDR3 is 13 amino acids long. V gave up 7 bases and J gave up 9 bases, with 16 bases separating them. Germline-derived CDR1 and CDR2 are MNHEY and SVGEGT. The CDR3 region has the DNA TGTGCCAGCACCCCCGGGGTTGTTCTGCCCCAGCATTTT. Amino acids: CASTPGVVLPQHF.

The rearrangement links TRBV11-2 to TRBJ2-7; D might be TRBD1 or TRBD2, each matching 5 bases. Germline loops: CDR1 SGHAT, CDR2 FQNNGV. Trimming took off 4 bases at V and 2 bases at J, with 12 bases between the two ends. The CDR3 length is 14 residues. CDR3 in amino acids: CASSSGTAPYEQYF. The DNA of the CDR3 is TGTGCCAGCAGCTCGGGGACGGCCCCCTACGAGCAGTACTTC.

This clonotype was counted only a few times. V is TRBV15 and J is TRBJ2-5; tentative D call: TRBD2 (5 bases). CDR1 and CDR2 (germline): LNHNV, YYDKDF (reference sequence). There are 15 residues in the CDR3. V shed 0 bases and J shed 4 bases, with 12 bases lying between them. The chain's CDR3 is CATSRDRAGGETQYF. The DNA for the CDR3 is TGTGCCACCAGCAGAGACCGCGCAGGAGGAGAGACCCAGTACTTC. Full variable domain (outside the CDR3, taken from reference TRBV15 and TRBJ2-5): DAMVIQNPRYQVTQFGKPVTLSCSQTLNHNVMYWYQQKSSQAPKLLFHYYDKDFNNEADTPDNFQSRRPNTSFCFLDIRSPGLGDTAMYLCATSRDRAGGETQYFGPGTRLLVL.

The V call is TRBV6-2 or TRBV6-3, the J call TRBJ2-7; D might be TRBD2 (7 bases). Germline V gene lookup returns CDR1 MNHEY and CDR2 SVGEGT. Trimming left V 2 bases short and J 5 bases short, with 10 bases between. The CDR3 runs to 13 residues. In DNA form, the CDR3 reads TGTGCCAGCAGTTACCCGGGGGGCCACGAGCAGTACTTC. Protein sequence: CASSYPGGHEQYF.